The present T cell receptor (beta chain) was sequenced within a study of shared clonotypes between healthy human individuals. To note about this clone: Its target is unknown.

Study observations and caveats: Naive CD4 clonotype sharing across a handful of donors was roughly 5%.

Repertoires were generated with immunoSEQ multiplex PCR, while TCRdb's copy carries only in-frame clones and drops some. The sample lists around 1 million clones, roughly 72% occurring once. The source of this sequence is a young man in good health. Sequencing was carried out using memory CD4+ T cells sorted from blood. Subset specified: CD45RA-negative fraction.

The CDR3: CASSDPGTTGELFF. CDR3 DNA sequence: TGCGCCAGCAGTGACCCAGGGACCACCGGGGAGCTGTTTTTT. V and J are TRBV10-2 and TRBJ2-2; the D gene could be TRBD1 or TRBD2 (5 bases each). The ends were cut back, 3 bases at V and 4 bases at J, with 9 bases in the middle. The length of the CDR3 is 14 residues. Per germline, CDR1 WSHSY and CDR2 SAAADI.